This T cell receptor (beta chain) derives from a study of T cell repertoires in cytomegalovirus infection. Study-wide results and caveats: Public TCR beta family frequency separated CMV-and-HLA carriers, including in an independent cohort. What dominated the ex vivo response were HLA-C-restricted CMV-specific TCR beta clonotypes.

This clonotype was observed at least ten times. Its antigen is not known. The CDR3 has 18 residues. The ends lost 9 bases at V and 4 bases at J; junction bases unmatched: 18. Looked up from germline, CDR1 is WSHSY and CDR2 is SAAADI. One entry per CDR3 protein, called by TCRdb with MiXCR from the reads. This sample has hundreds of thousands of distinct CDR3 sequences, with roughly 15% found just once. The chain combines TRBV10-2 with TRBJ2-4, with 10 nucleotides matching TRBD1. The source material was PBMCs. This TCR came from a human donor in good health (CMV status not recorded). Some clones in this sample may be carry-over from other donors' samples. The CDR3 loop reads CARVPGQGRSSGKNIQYF. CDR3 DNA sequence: TGCGCCAGGGTACCGGGACAGGGGCGTAGTTCCGGTAAAAACATTCAGTACTTC.